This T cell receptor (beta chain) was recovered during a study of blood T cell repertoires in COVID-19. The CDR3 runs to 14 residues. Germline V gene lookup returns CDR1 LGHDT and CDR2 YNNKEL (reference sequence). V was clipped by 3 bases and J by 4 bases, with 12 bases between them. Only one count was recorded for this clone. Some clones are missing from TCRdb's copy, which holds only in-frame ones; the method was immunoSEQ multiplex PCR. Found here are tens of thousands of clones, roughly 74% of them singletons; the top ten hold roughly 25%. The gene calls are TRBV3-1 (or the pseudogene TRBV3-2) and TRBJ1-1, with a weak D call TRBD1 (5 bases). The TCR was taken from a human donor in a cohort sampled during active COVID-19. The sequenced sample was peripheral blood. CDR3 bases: TGTGCCAGCAGCCAGTTGGCCGGGGGCACTGAAGCTTTCTTT. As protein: CASSQLAGGTEAFF.